The present TCR beta chain was sequenced within a study of shared clonotypes between healthy human individuals. Notes on the study in general: Sequencing depth was a factor that was expected to affect clonotype sharing among donors.

On this clone itself: Its target is unknown. A far larger clone lies a single base away; this is likely a read error. Additional DNA sequences in this sample encode the identical CDR3.

Recent vaccinations or acute infections were absent in the healthy HIV-negative adult donors. Deep level was the assay's run setting. Every immunoSEQ plate was one replicate of a subset's evenly spread DNA. Profiling relied on immunoSEQ multiplex PCR, and the TCRdb table lists in-frame clones only, not all of them. Among around 440,000 clones, approximately 71% were seen once, and the ten largest hold around 11%. This CDR3 contains 13 residues. Germline-derived CDR1 and CDR2 are SGHRS and YFSETQ. Trimming removed 2 bases from V and 3 bases from J, with 5 bases in between. The sequence was collected from a woman aged 40-49 years in good health. Some clones in this sample may be carry-over from other donors' samples. V and J are TRBV5-1 and TRBJ2-2, with D uncertain. The sequenced sample was PBMCs. In DNA, the CDR3 is TGCGCCAGCAGCTTAACTGACACCGGGGAGCTGTTTTTT. It translates to CASSLTDTGELFF.